This T cell receptor (beta chain) was observed in a study of T cells in Graves' hyperthyroidism and ophthalmopathy. Regarding the study as a whole: In the blood, most expanded thyroid clonotypes above 0.001 appeared as well.

This clonotype was seen at least ten times. Its antigen is undetermined. Amplified regions were TCR beta CDR3 sequences from RNA transcripts. RT-PCR in the first round (using the HTBI primer set) targeted the TCR CDR3. MiXCR was run by TCRdb on the multiplex PCR reads, yielding one entry per CDR3 protein. Of about 640,000 distinct CDR3 sequences in the sample, 20% were seen once. This CDR3 is 13 amino acids long. From germline, CDR1 is MDHEN and CDR2 SYDVKM. The ends lost 6 bases at V and 6 bases at J; junction bases unmatched: 7. The clonotype was recovered from a man aged 25 to 45 with Graves' ophthalmopathy. The rearrangement links TRBV28 to TRBJ1-2; TRBD1 matches at 7 bases. Specimen: blood. DNA of the CDR3: TGTGCCAGCAGCCCCCGGGACAGCGATGGCTACACCTTC. This sequence encodes CASSPRDSDGYTF.